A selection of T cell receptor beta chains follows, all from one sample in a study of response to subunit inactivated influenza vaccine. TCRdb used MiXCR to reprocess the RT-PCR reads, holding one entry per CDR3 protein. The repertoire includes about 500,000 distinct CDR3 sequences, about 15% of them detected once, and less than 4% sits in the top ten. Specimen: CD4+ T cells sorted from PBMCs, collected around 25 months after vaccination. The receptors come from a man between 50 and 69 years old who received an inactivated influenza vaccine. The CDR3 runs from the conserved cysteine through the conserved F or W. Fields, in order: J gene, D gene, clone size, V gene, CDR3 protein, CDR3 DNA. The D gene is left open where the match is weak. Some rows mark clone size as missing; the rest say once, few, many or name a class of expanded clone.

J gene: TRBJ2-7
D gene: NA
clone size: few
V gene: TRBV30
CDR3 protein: CAWKRGVAYEQYF
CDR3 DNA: TGTGCCTGGAAGAGGGGAGTTGCCTACGAGCAGTACTTC

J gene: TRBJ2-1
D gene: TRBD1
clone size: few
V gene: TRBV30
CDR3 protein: CAWDRVSYNEQFF
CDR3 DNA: TGTGCCTGGGACAGGGTGTCCTACAATGAGCAGTTCTTC

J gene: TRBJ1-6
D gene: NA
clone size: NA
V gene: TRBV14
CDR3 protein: CASSQGLSANSPLHF
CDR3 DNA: TGTGCCAGCAGCCAAGGGCTATCGGCTAATTCACCCCTCCACTTT

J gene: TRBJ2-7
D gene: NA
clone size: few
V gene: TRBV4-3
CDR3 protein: CASSQAHRVSYEQYF
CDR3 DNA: TGCGCCAGCAGCCAAGCGCACAGGGTCTCCTACGAGCAGTACTTC

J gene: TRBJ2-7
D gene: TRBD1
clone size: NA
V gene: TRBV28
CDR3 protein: CASSPLDRHEQYF
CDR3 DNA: TGTGCCAGCAGTCCCCTGGACAGGCACGAGCAGTACTTC

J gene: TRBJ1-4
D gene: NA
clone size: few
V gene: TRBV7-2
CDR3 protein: CASSVGTSTNEKLFF
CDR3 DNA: TGTGCCAGCAGCGTCGGGACCTCAACTAATGAAAAACTGTTTTTT

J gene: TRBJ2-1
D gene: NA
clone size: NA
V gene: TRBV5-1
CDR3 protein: CASQISGYNEQFF
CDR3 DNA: TGCGCCAGCCAGATAAGCGGGTACAATGAGCAGTTCTTC

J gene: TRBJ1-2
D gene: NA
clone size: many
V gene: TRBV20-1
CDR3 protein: CSARDVAAFNYGYTF
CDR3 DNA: TGCAGTGCTAGAGATGTGGCAGCTTTTAACTATGGCTACACCTTC

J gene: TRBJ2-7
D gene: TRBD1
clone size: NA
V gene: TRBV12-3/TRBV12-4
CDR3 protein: CASRTGQGPYEQYF
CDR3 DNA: TGTGCCAGCAGAACAGGACAGGGGCCCTACGAGCAGTACTTC

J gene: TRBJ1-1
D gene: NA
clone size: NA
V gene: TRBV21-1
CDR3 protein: CASSKGGTNTEAFF
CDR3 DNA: TGTGCCAGCAGCAAGGGGGGGACCAATACTGAAGCTTTCTTT

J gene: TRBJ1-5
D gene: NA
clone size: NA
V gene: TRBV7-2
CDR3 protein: CASSLAQGQFNQPQHF
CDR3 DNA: TGTGCCAGCAGCTTAGCGCAGGGGCAGTTCAATCAGCCCCAGCATTTT